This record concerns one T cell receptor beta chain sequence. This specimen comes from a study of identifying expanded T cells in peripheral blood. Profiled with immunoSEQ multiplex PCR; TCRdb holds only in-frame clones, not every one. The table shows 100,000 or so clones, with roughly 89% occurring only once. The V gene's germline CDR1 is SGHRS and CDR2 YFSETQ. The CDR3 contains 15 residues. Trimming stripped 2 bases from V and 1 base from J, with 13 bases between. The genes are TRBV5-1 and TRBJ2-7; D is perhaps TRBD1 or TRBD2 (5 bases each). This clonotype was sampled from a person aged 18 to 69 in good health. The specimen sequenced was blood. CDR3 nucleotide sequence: TGCGCCAGCAGCTTAACGGGGCGCGGTTCCTACGAGCAGTACTTC. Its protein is CASSLTGRGSYEQYF. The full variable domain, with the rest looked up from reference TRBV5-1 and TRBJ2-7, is KAGVTQTPRYLIKTRGQQVTLSCSPISGHRSVSWYQQTPGQGLQFLFEYFSETQRNKGNFPGRFSGRQFSNSRSEMNVSTLELGDSALYLCASSLTGRGSYEQYFGPGTRLTVT.